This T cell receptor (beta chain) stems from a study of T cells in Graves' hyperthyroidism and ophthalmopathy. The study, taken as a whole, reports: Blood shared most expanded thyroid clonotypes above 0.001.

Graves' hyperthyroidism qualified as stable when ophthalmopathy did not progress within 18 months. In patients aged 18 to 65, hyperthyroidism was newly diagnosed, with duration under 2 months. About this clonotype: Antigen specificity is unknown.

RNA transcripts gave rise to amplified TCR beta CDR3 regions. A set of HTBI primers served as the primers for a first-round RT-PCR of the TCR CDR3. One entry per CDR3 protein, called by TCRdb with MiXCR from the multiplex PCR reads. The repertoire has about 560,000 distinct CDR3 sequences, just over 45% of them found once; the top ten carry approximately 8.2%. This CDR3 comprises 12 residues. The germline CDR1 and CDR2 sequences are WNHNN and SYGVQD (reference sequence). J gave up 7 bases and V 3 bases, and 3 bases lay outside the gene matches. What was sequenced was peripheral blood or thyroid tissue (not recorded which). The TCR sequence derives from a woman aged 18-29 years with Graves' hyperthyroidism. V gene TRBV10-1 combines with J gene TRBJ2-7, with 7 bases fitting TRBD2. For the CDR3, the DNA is TGCGCCAGCAGTGACGGCGGGAGAGAGCAGTACTTC. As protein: CASSDGGREQYF.